The 32 T cell receptor beta chains in this list originate from one sample, sequenced in a study of blood T cell repertoires in COVID-19. Clones were read by immunoSEQ multiplex PCR, and TCRdb kept only the in-frame ones, dropping some. The table lists 130,000 to 150,000 clones, around 80% of them singletons. Sequenced input: peripheral blood. These receptors all come from a man aged 55 to 70 with acute or convalescent COVID-19.

V gene TRBV4-1 combines with J gene TRBJ2-7, with D possibly being TRBD1 (5 bases). Per germline, CDR1 MGHRA and CDR2 YSYEKL. Deletions cut 1 base from V and 3 bases from J, with 7 bases between. This CDR3 is 13 amino acids long. CDR3 in DNA: TGCGCCAGCAGCCAAGTAGACAGCTACGAGCAGTACTTC. Translation: CASSQVDSYEQYF.

The rearrangement links TRBV28 to TRBJ2-7, with D tentatively TRBD2 (6 bases). Trimming took off 6 bases at V and 3 bases at J, with 21 bases between the two ends. This CDR3 is built from 16 residues. Looked up from germline, CDR1 is MDHEN and CDR2 is SYDVKM. CDR3 region: CASSPNRGKTNYEQYF. The CDR3 DNA reads as TGTGCCAGCAGCCCCAATCGGGGGAAAACGAACTACGAGCAGTACTTC. Supplemented by reference TRBV28 and TRBJ2-7, the full variable domain reads DVKVTQSSRYLVKRTGEKVFLECVQDMDHENMFWYRQDPGLGLRLIYFSYDVKMKEKGDIPEGYSVSREKKERFSLILESASTNQTSMYLCASSPNRGKTNYEQYFGPGTRLTVT.

This chain uses TRBV4-1 with TRBJ1-5, with 7 bases matching TRBD1. The trim removed 3 bases at V and 5 bases at J, leaving 7 bases unmatched. Germline CDR1 and CDR2: MGHRA and YSYEKL. This CDR3 contains 15 residues. This CDR3 is CASSQVDRDDQPQHF. The CDR3 DNA reads as TGCGCCAGCAGCCAGGTCGACAGGGACGATCAGCCCCAGCATTTT.

The CDR3 here is CASSLEGQRWAGELFF. CDR3 nucleotide sequence: TGCGCCAGCAGCTTGGAGGGACAGAGGTGGGCCGGGGAGCTGTTTTTT. This chain connects TRBV5-1 to TRBJ2-2; the match to TRBD1 covers 7 bases. Trimming cost V 0 bases and J 6 bases; bases outside gene matches: 8. Germline lookup yields CDR1 SGHRS and CDR2 YFSETQ. The CDR3 is made up of 16 amino acids.

This chain uses TRBV4-2 with TRBJ1-2, with D possibly being TRBD1 (6 bases). Germline lookup yields CDR1 LGHNA and CDR2 YNFKEQ. V lost 1 base and J lost 5, with 14 bases in between. The CDR3 runs to 15 residues. CDR3 bases: TGTGCCAGCAGCCAAGCCACTACAGGGAATTATGGCTACACCTTC. This sequence encodes CASSQATTGNYGYTF.

The rearrangement joins TRBV9 to TRBJ2-5; TRBD2 aligns across 8 bases. CDR3 length: 17 residues. V lost 0 bases and J lost 6; bases outside the gene matches: 13. Germline values: CDR1 SGDLS, CDR2 YYNGEE. The CDR3: CASSVEGSGGPIQTQYF. The DNA for the CDR3 is TGTGCCAGCAGCGTAGAAGGGTCGGGAGGGCCGATACAGACCCAGTACTTC. Drawing the rest from reference TRBV9 and TRBJ2-5, the complete variable domain is DSGVTQTPKHLITATGQRVTLRCSPRSGDLSVYWYQQSLDQGLQFLIQYYNGEERAKGNILERFSAQQFPDLHSELNLSSLELGDSALYFCASSVEGSGGPIQTQYFGPGTRLLVL.

The rearrangement uses TRBV7-2 and TRBJ1-5; maybe TRBD1 (6 bases). CDR1 SGHTA and CDR2 FQGNSA come from the germline V gene. The CDR3 is made up of 14 amino acids. Between the trimmed V and J ends, which lost 8 bases and 4 bases, there was a span of 15 bases. CDR3 DNA: TGTGCCAGCGGGTGGACAGAGCAAAATCAGCCCCAGCATTTT. Amino acid sequence: CASGWTEQNQPQHF.

The chain carries TRBV27 and TRBJ2-7, with TRBD2 matching 10 bases. J gave up 3 bases and V 0 bases, and 8 bases lay outside the gene matches. Germline V gives CDR1 MNHEY, CDR2 SMNVEV (reference sequence). This CDR3 is 17 amino acids long. The CDR3 DNA sequence: TGTGCCAGCAGTTTATCGTTCGCTAGCGGGAGCTACTACGAGCAGTACTTC. As protein: CASSLSFASGSYYEQYF.

The CDR3 DNA reads as TGCGCCAGCAGCTTGGCCCGGGGTACCCCTGAAGCTTTCTTT. Residues: CASSLARGTPEAFF. The chain carries TRBV5-1 and TRBJ1-1; no firm D call. The CDR3 is made up of 14 amino acids. The germline gives CDR1 SGHRS, CDR2 YFSETQ. Trimming cost V 0 bases and J 6 bases, with 12 bases left between them.

A few counts support this clone. V and J are TRBV6-6 and TRBJ1-6, with D possibly matching TRBD1 (6 bases). V lost 8 bases and J lost 7, with 12 bases in between. The CDR3 consists of 13 residues. Germline V gene data show CDR1 as MNHNY and CDR2 as SVGAGI (reference sequence). CDR3 nucleotides: TGTGCCAGCGAGGGAACAGGGAATTCACCCCTCCACTTT. Protein sequence: CASEGTGNSPLHF.

This rearrangement joins TRBV9 to TRBJ1-1; 11 bases agree with TRBD1. From germline, CDR1 is SGDLS and CDR2 YYNGEE. The CDR3 loop spans 15 amino acids. After removal of 1 base from V and 5 bases from J, the junction contained 4 bases not matched to a gene. The CDR3 spells CASSVSGTGGTEAFF. DNA for the CDR3: TGTGCCAGCAGCGTATCCGGGACAGGGGGTACTGAAGCTTTCTTT.

The chain joins TRBV4-3 to TRBJ1-1; no definite D call. V dropped 0 bases and J dropped 3 bases, with 11 bases sitting between them. This CDR3 is 15 amino acids long. Germline loops: CDR1 LGHNA, CDR2 YSLEER. CDR3 in DNA: TGCGCCAGCAGCCAAGAATCCGGGGAACACACTGAAGCTTTCTTT. Amino acid sequence: CASSQESGEHTEAFF.

The rearrangement uses TRBV19 and TRBJ1-2; 9 bases agree with TRBD1. The junction had 9 bases not matched to a gene; V was cut back by 6 bases and J by 7 bases. In germline, CDR1 is LNHDA, CDR2 SQIVND (reference sequence). The CDR3 totals 14 residues. This CDR3 is CASSTGGAGVGYTF. CDR3 nucleotide sequence: TGTGCCAGTAGCACAGGGGGCGCAGGGGTTGGCTACACCTTC.

The CDR3 here is CASSYSRVVQGNTIYF. CDR3 nucleotide sequence: TGTGCCAGCAGTTACTCGAGAGTGGTGCAAGGAAACACCATATATTTT. The chain combines TRBV6-6 with TRBJ1-3; no reliable D call. Germline-derived CDR1 and CDR2 are MNHNY and SVGAGI (reference sequence). The CDR3 consists of 16 residues. The V and J ends lost 0 bases and 4 bases respectively, with 13 bases between them.

This clone showed up many times. The chain carries TRBV5-4 and TRBJ2-5, with 8 bases aligning to TRBD1. Trimming removed 4 bases from V and 5 bases from J; junction bases left unmatched: 7. Germline values: CDR1 SGHNT, CDR2 YYREEE (reference sequence). The CDR3 is 14 residues long. The CDR3 sequence is CASSVRTGIETQYF. As DNA, the CDR3 is TGTGCCAGCAGCGTCAGGACAGGGATTGAGACCCAGTACTTC.

This clone was recorded a few times. The V gene is TRBV5-1, the J gene TRBJ1-6; 7 bases match TRBD1. V shed 1 base, J shed 8 bases, and the junction held 3 bases outside the gene matches. The CDR3 spans 14 residues. Germline loops: CDR1 SGHRS, CDR2 YFSETQ. The CDR3 is CASSLTGDDSPLHF. For the CDR3, the DNA is TGCGCCAGCAGCTTGACAGGGGACGATTCACCCCTCCACTTT.

This chain links TRBV11-1 with TRBJ1-2; D ambiguous. The CDR3 runs 14 residues. Germline lookup yields CDR1 SGHAT and CDR2 FQDESV (reference sequence). Deletions cut 6 bases from V and 0 bases from J, with 11 bases between. The CDR3 nucleotides read TGTGCCAGCAGATCCGATACAGCTAACTATGGCTACACCTTC. Translated, it gives CASRSDTANYGYTF.

The chain carries TRBV5-1 and TRBJ2-7; TRBD1 is a possible D gene (6 bases). The V end was cut by 4 bases, the J end by 3 bases, with 8 bases between. This CDR3 region has 12 residues. The germline V gene encodes CDR1 SGHRS and CDR2 YFSETQ. This CDR3 is CASSTQGYEQYF. CDR3 nucleotides: TGCGCCAGCAGCACACAGGGCTACGAGCAGTACTTC.

The V gene is TRBV27, the J gene TRBJ2-1; 9 bases agree with TRBD2. V was pared by 4 bases and J by 3 bases, with 4 bases of the junction left unmatched. This CDR3 is built from 15 residues. Germline assignment: CDR1 MNHEY and CDR2 SMNVEV (reference sequence). CDR3 protein: CASSSLAGNYNEQFF. DNA of the CDR3: TGTGCCAGCAGTTCCCTAGCGGGAAACTACAATGAGCAGTTCTTC.

This clone was recorded once. The CDR3 loop is CASSQDWGGEQYF. CDR3 sequence (DNA): TGCGCCAGCAGCCAAGATTGGGGGGGTGAGCAGTACTTC. This chain links TRBV4-3 with TRBJ2-7; 7 bases match TRBD2. Losses at the gene ends were 0 bases for V and 7 bases for J; bases not matched to a gene: 3. CDR1 LGHNA and CDR2 YSLEER come from the germline V gene. The CDR3 contains 13 residues.

The table lists this clone with a few counts. CDR3 region: CASSQDNEQFF. CDR3 DNA: TGTGCCAGCAGCCAGGACAATGAGCAGTTCTTC. V usage is TRBV7-6 and J usage is TRBJ2-1; D uncertain. The V gene's germline CDR1 is SGHVS and CDR2 FNYEAQ. The CDR3 extends over 11 amino acids. V lost 5 bases, J lost 5 bases, and 4 bases lay in between.

This chain joins TRBV11-2 and TRBJ2-7; possibly TRBD1 for D (5 bases). This CDR3 is built from 15 residues. V was cut by 1 base and J by 6 bases, with 16 bases left in between. Looked up from germline, CDR1 is SGHAT and CDR2 is FQNNGV. CDR3 amino acids: CASSLVEGFQGEQYF. The DNA of the CDR3 is TGTGCCAGCAGCTTAGTAGAAGGGTTTCAGGGCGAGCAGTACTTC. Full variable domain (remainder filled in from reference TRBV11-2 and TRBJ2-7): EAGVAQSPRYKIIEKRQSVAFWCNPISGHATLYWYQQILGQGPKLLIQFQNNGVVDDSQLPKDRFSAERLKGVDSTLKIQPAKLEDSAVYLCASSLVEGFQGEQYFGPGTRLTVT.

This chain connects TRBV6-1 to TRBJ2-3, with TRBD1 identical over 11 bases. Germline CDR1 is MNHNS and CDR2 is SASEGT. The V and J ends lost 1 base and 6 bases, in that order; junction bases with no gene match: 9. The CDR3 contains 17 residues. CDR3 residues: CASSEVGTGGSRDTQYF. The DNA of the CDR3 is TGTGCCAGCAGTGAAGTCGGGACAGGGGGATCGCGGGATACGCAGTATTTT.

The genes are TRBV18 and TRBJ1-1; possibly TRBD1 for D (6 bases). V gave up 5 bases and J gave up 1 base, with 17 bases separating them. This CDR3 has 16 amino acids. CDR1 KGHSH and CDR2 LQKENI come from the germline V gene. CDR3 amino acids: CASSTIRQASNTEAFF. CDR3 nucleotides: TGTGCCAGCTCAACGATTCGACAGGCCTCGAACACTGAAGCTTTCTTT.

Here the CDR3 reads CASSLLGDYNEQFF. For the CDR3, the DNA is TGTGCCAGCAGCTTACTGGGAGACTACAATGAGCAGTTCTTC. This chain connects TRBV7-8 to TRBJ2-1, with D maybe TRBD2 (5 bases). Germline V CDR1 and CDR2: SGHVS, FQNEAQ. The CDR3 has 14 residues. V was cut by 2 bases and J by 3 bases, with 8 bases left in between.

The V call is TRBV2, the J call TRBJ1-5; D might be TRBD1 (5 bases). Looked up from germline, CDR1 is SNHLY and CDR2 is FYNNEI. CDR3 length: 14 residues. Trimming stripped 6 bases from V and 4 bases from J, with 13 bases between. CDR3 in amino acids: CASRVGEGNQPQHF. The CDR3 DNA follows: TGTGCCAGCAGGGTAGGGGAGGGAAATCAGCCCCAGCATTTT. Using reference TRBV2 and TRBJ1-5 for the parts outside the CDR3, the full variable domain is EPEVTQTPSHQVTQMGQEVILRCVPISNHLYFYWYRQILGQKVEFLVSFYNNEISEKSEIFDDQFSVERPDGSNFTLKIRSTKLEDSAMYFCASRVGEGNQPQHFGDGTRLSIL.

This chain joins TRBV12-3 or TRBV12-4 and TRBJ2-5, with 8 bases matching TRBD2. J gave up 6 bases and V 8 bases, and 8 bases lay outside the gene matches. CDR3 length equals 13 residues. In DNA, the CDR3 is TGTGCCAGCGCCAGTTCGGGGGGGAAGACCCAGTACTTC. It encodes CASASSGGKTQYF.

This sequence joins TRBV5-1 and TRBJ1-2; 7 bases match TRBD1. The CDR3 totals 14 residues. The germline V gene encodes CDR1 SGHRS and CDR2 YFSETQ. With V trimmed by 0 bases and J by 4 bases, 3 bases remained unmatched. CDR3 sequence: CASSLEGTAYGYTF. The DNA for the CDR3 is TGCGCCAGCAGCTTGGAGGGGACAGCCTATGGCTACACCTTC.

This clone was found a few times. This sequence joins TRBV28 and TRBJ1-6; D is uncertain. CDR3 size: 13 residues. Germline-derived CDR1 and CDR2 are MDHEN and SYDVKM. Trimming pared 8 bases from V and 7 bases from J, leaving 12 bases between. The CDR3 reads CASRRNENSPLHF. The CDR3 DNA reads TGTGCCAGCCGCAGGAATGAGAATTCACCCCTCCACTTT. The full variable domain, its missing parts supplied by reference TRBV28 and TRBJ1-6, is DVKVTQSSRYLVKRTGEKVFLECVQDMDHENMFWYRQDPGLGLRLIYFSYDVKMKEKGDIPEGYSVSREKKERFSLILESASTNQTSMYLCASRRNENSPLHFGNGTRLTVT.

This CDR3 reads CASSLVRVVEQYF. In DNA, the CDR3 is TGTGCCAGCAGCTTAGTCAGGGTAGTCGAGCAGTACTTC. The chain uses TRBV11-2 and TRBJ2-7, with D possibly being TRBD1 (5 bases). The germline V gene encodes CDR1 SGHAT and CDR2 FQNNGV. The CDR3 is made up of 13 amino acids. V was shortened by 1 base and J by 6 bases, with 10 bases between the two germline ends.

The CDR3 sequence is CASRTSGRSHEQYF. CDR3 in DNA: TGCGCCAGCAGGACGAGCGGGAGGTCCCACGAGCAGTACTTC. The rearrangement joins TRBV5-1 to TRBJ2-7; 9 bases map to TRBD2. Trimming removed 5 bases from V and 5 bases from J; junction bases left unmatched: 8. Germline lookup yields CDR1 SGHRS and CDR2 YFSETQ. There are 14 residues in the CDR3.

This chain links TRBV12-3 or TRBV12-4 with TRBJ1-1, with a tentative D call TRBD1 (5 bases). The CDR3 sequence is 13 residues long. V lost 3 bases to trimming and J lost 4 bases, with 9 bases between them. CDR3 sequence: CASSLRGGTEAFF. Here the CDR3 DNA reads TGTGCCAGCAGTTTGCGGGGCGGCACTGAAGCTTTCTTT.